The 12 T cell receptor beta chains below were found in one sample sequenced in a study of early T cells in non-severe SARS-CoV-2 infection. TCRdb used MiXCR to reprocess the 5' RACE reads, holding one entry per CDR3 protein. The data show tens of thousands of distinct CDR3 sequences, more than 13% seen once. Sequences were derived from whole blood, sampled at baseline. These receptors were collected from an adult who was a healthcare worker with PCR-confirmed SARS-CoV-2 infection or an uninfected control (not recorded which).

In DNA, the CDR3 is TGTGCCAGCAGCTTAGTGAGTAGCTCCTACAATGAGCAGTTCTTC. Encoded protein: CASSLVSSSYNEQFF. The chain uses TRBV11-3 and TRBJ2-1; no definite D call. V lost 1 base and J 0 bases, leaving 7 bases between the germline ends. CDR3 size: 15 residues. Per the germline V gene, CDR1 is SGHNT and CDR2 is YENEEA.

The chain couples TRBV2 to TRBJ1-1, with 9 bases matching TRBD1. V lost 6 bases to trimming and J lost 4 bases; unmatched junction nucleotides: 9. The germline V gene has CDR1 SNHLY and CDR2 FYNNEI. CDR3 length: 15 residues. The CDR3 bases are TGTGCCAGCAGGGATACAGGGGGCCGGAGCACTGAAGCTTTCTTT. Translating gives CASRDTGGRSTEAFF.

About this clonotype: One end of the junction is discordant with germline, which a read error may explain. This chain connects TRBV6-5 to TRBJ2-1; perhaps D is TRBD1 or TRBD2 (5 bases each). In germline, CDR1 is MNHEY, CDR2 SVGAGI. The CDR3 runs 14 residues. The CDR3, as DNA: TGTACCAGCAGTTACGTTCGGGGCTACGGCGAGCAGTTCTTC. As protein: CTSSYVRGYGEQFF.

The genes are TRBV7-2 and TRBJ2-7, with 9 bases matching TRBD2. Trimming at V came to 1 base and at J to 7 bases, leaving 14 bases not matched to a gene. Germline V gene data show CDR1 as SGHTA and CDR2 as FQGNSA. This CDR3 region has 17 residues. DNA for the CDR3: TGTGCCAGCAGCTTAGACCACGGGACTAGCAGATCGGGAGAGCAGTACTTC. This codes for CASSLDHGTSRSGEQYF.

The chain uses TRBV2 and TRBJ1-6, with 8 bases matching TRBD1. J gave up 10 bases and V 6 bases, and 8 bases lay outside the gene matches. This CDR3 has 14 amino acids. Germline V lookup: CDR1 SNHLY, CDR2 FYNNEI. The CDR3 loop reads CASRPGQGSSPLHF. Here the CDR3 DNA reads TGTGCCAGCAGACCCGGACAGGGATCATCACCCCTCCACTTT.

The chain links TRBV29-1 to TRBJ2-7; 7 nucleotides agree with TRBD1. The CDR3 extends over 14 amino acids. The germline gives CDR1 SQVTM, CDR2 ANQGSEA. Trimming cost V 5 bases and J 1 base; bases outside gene matches: 8. The DNA for the CDR3 is TGCAGCGTTAAACAGGGGAGTCGATCCTACGAGCAGTACTTC. It is translated as CSVKQGSRSYEQYF.

This clonotype showed up many times. The chain recombines TRBV12-3 or TRBV12-4 with TRBJ2-4; D gene uncertain. The germline V and J ends were trimmed by 6 bases and 0 bases, with 12 bases remaining between them. The CDR3 runs to 15 residues. The DNA for the CDR3 is TGTGCCAGCAGCCGTCGATTAGTAGCCAAAAACATTCAGTACTTC. This codes for CASSRRLVAKNIQYF.

CDR3 amino acids: CASSLAPYNSPLHF. CDR3 nucleotide sequence: TGTGCCAGCAGCTTAGCCCCCTATAATTCACCCCTCCACTTT. The V gene is TRBV7-9, the J gene TRBJ1-6; the D is unclear. V gave up 0 bases and J gave up 2 bases, with 2 bases separating them. CDR3 length: 14 residues. In germline, CDR1 is SEHNR, CDR2 FQNEAQ (reference sequence).

This clonotype was seen ten or more times. The V call is TRBV12-3 or TRBV12-4, the J call TRBJ1-3; no reliable D call. The CDR3 extends over 14 amino acids. Trimming pared 8 bases from V and 4 bases from J, leaving 15 bases between. CDR3 protein: CASRVGSSGNTIYF. In nucleotides, the CDR3 is TGTGCCAGCCGGGTGGGGTCTTCCGGAAACACCATATATTTT.

The chain combines TRBV11-2 with TRBJ2-7, with a possible D match to TRBD2 (6 bases). Between the trimmed V and J ends, which lost 5 bases and 0 bases, there was a span of 17 bases. This CDR3 is built from 16 residues. Germline V gene lookup returns CDR1 SGHAT and CDR2 FQNNGV. The CDR3 sequence is CASSPIARTTSYEQYF. The DNA for the CDR3 is TGTGCCAGCAGCCCCATCGCGCGGACTACCTCCTACGAGCAGTACTTC.

This clonotype was observed a few times. The chain has TRBV5-1 and TRBJ2-3; possible D gene TRBD2, 6 bases. The CDR3 is made up of 15 amino acids. Trimming removed 0 bases at V and 1 base at J, with 9 bases between. Germline CDR1 reads SGHRS; CDR2 reads YFSETQ. The CDR3 bases are TGCGCCAGCAGCTTGGAGCCGGGAGGCACAGATACGCAGTATTTT. Translated: CASSLEPGGTDTQYF.

The chain is built from TRBV6-5 and TRBJ2-1; D ambiguous. The CDR3 totals 15 residues. Germline assignment: CDR1 MNHEY and CDR2 SVGAGI. Trimming shortened V by 2 bases and J by 2 bases, and 10 bases separated the two germline ends. The CDR3 sequence is CASSYDGPAYNEQFF. CDR3 DNA: TGTGCCAGCAGTTACGACGGGCCAGCCTACAATGAGCAGTTCTTC.